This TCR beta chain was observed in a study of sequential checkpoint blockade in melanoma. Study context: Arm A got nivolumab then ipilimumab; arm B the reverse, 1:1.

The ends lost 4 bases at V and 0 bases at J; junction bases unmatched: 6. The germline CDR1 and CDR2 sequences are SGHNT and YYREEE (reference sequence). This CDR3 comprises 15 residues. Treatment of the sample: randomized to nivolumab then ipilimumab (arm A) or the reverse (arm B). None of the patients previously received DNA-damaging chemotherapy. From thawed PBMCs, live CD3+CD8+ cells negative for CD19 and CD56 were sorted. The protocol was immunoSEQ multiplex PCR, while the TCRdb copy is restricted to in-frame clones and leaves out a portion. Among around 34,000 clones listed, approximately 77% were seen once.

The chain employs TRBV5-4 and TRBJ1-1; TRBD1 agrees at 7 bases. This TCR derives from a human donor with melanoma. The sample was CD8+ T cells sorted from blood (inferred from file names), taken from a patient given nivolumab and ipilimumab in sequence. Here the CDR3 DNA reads TGTGCCAGCAGCGTGGGACAGCTTATGAACACTGAAGCTTTCTTT. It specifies CASSVGQLMNTEAFF. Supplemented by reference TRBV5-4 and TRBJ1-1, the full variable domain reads ETGVTQSPTHLIKTRGQQVTLRCSSQSGHNTVSWYQQALGQGPQFIFQYYREEENGRGNFPPRFSGLQFPNYSSELNVNALELDDSALYLCASSVGQLMNTEAFFGQGTRLTVV.